Listed below are T cell receptor beta chains from one sample, sequenced in a study of Graves' ophthalmopathy and Graves' hyperthyroidism. TCRdb re-derived calls from the multiplex PCR reads in MiXCR, one entry per CDR3 protein. The sample includes 340,000 or so distinct CDR3 sequences, 17% of them seen just once. Sequencing was carried out using peripheral blood. These receptors all stem from an adult man with Graves' ophthalmopathy. Each CDR3 is given with its conserved first and last residue. D genes are given only for firm matches. Some rows mark clone size as missing; the rest say once, few, many or name a class of expanded clone.

many	TRBJ1-6	TRBV2	.	TGTGCCAGCAGTGCCGATTATAATTCACCCCTCCACTTT	CASSADYNSPLHF
many	TRBJ2-7	TRBV20-1	.	TGCAGTGCTACCAACGGTGGCGAGCAGTACTTC	CSATNGGEQYF
many	TRBJ1-1	TRBV3-1	.	TGTGCCAGCAGCCAGACCCGGAGGATGAACACTGAAGCTTTCTTT	CASSQTRRMNTEAFF
many	TRBJ2-5	TRBV7-8	.	TGTGCCAGCAGCCCTAGTGGGGTGGTTAGCCAAGAGACCCAGTACTTC	CASSPSGVVSQETQYF
many	TRBJ1-2	TRBV6-5	.	TGTGCCAGCAGTTACGGGGCGAACTATGGCTACACCTTC	CASSYGANYGYTF
many	TRBJ2-7	TRBV30	.	TGTGCCTGGAGGAGGGGACGAATCTACGAGCAGTACTTC	CAWRRGRIYEQYF
many	TRBJ1-1	TRBV7-9	.	TGTGCCAGCAGCTTATCCGGCTTGGACACTGAAGCTTTCTTT	CASSLSGLDTEAFF
many	TRBJ2-7	TRBV6-2/TRBV6-3	.	TGTGCCAGCAGTAGTCCGGGACAAGGCTACGAGCAGTACTTC	CASSSPGQGYEQYF
.	TRBJ2-5	TRBV24-1	.	TGTGCCACCAGTGATTTGGTGTTAGAGACCCAGTACTTC	CATSDLVLETQYF
many	TRBJ2-3	TRBV19	TRBD2	TGTGCCAACGCGGGGAAGTGGCGGGGGAGGTTATTAGATACGCAGTATTTT	CANAGKWRGRLLDTQYF
many	TRBJ1-2	TRBV28	.	TGTGCCAGCAGAGTACAGGGCATTGGAGGCTACACCTTC	CASRVQGIGGYTF
many	TRBJ2-7	TRBV20-1	TRBD2	TGCAGTGCTAGAGATCCCTTTACGCGGGAGGGCGCCTACGAGCAGTACTTC	CSARDPFTREGAYEQYF
many	TRBJ1-2	TRBV4-1	.	TGCGCCAGCAGCCAAGGGTACACCGGTGGAGGCTACACCTTC	CASSQGYTGGGYTF
many	TRBJ2-5	TRBV19	.	TGTGCCAGTAGTAGCCGAGTGACCGATCAAGAGACCCAGTACTTC	CASSSRVTDQETQYF
many	TRBJ2-5	TRBV18	.	TGTGCCAGCTCACCTCGACGGGCCGAGGAGGTGACCCAGTACTTC	CASSPRRAEEVTQYF
many	TRBJ1-6	TRBV19	.	TGTGCCAGTTGCCGCGCCGGCGACTATAATTCACCCCTCCACTTT	CASCRAGDYNSPLHF
many	TRBJ2-4	TRBV6-5	.	TGTGCCAGCAGTTTACAGGGAGGCAGGGGGAAAAACATTCAGTACTTC	CASSLQGGRGKNIQYF
many	TRBJ2-7	TRBV11-2	TRBD1	TGTGCCAGCAGCCATCTCCAGGGGGCCTACGAGCAGTACTTC	CASSHLQGAYEQYF
many	TRBJ2-7	TRBV2	TRBD2	TGTGCCAGCAGTGAAGGTCCACTAGCGGGAGCGTTTAGCTCCTACGAGCAGTACTTC	CASSEGPLAGAFSSYEQYF
many	TRBJ1-5	TRBV6-2/TRBV6-3	.	TGTGCCAGCAGTTACTCCGGGTGGAGCAATCAGCCCCAGCATTTT	CASSYSGWSNQPQHF
once	TRBJ1-5	TRBV6-2/TRBV6-3	TRBD1	TGTGCCAGCAGTAAAGGGGACAGGGGGGATCAGCCCCAGCATTTT	CASSKGDRGDQPQHF
.	TRBJ1-5	TRBV20-1	TRBD1	TGCAGTGCTAGAAGACCACAGGGGATTCAGCCCCAGCCTTTT	CSARRPQGIQPQPF
.	TRBJ1-5	TRBV12-5	.	TGTGCTAGTGGTTTCCCGAATCAGCCCCAGCATTTT	CASGFPNQPQHF
.	TRBJ2-5	TRBV20-1	.	TGCAGTGCCCCGGACCCGCAAGAGACCCAGTACTTC	CSAPDPQETQYF
many	TRBJ2-2	TRBV6-2/TRBV6-3	.	TGTGCCAGCATCCCATATCGACCCCAGGACACCGGGGAGCTGTTTTTT	CASIPYRPQDTGELFF
many	TRBJ2-7	TRBV4-2	TRBD2	TGTGCCAGCAGCCAAGTCACAGGGAGTCCTAGCGGGGTCTACGAGCAGTACTTC	CASSQVTGSPSGVYEQYF
many	TRBJ2-4	TRBV5-1	TRBD1	TGCGCCAGCAGCCCAGGACAGGGCGAAAACATTCAGTACTTC	CASSPGQGENIQYF
many	TRBJ1-2	TRBV7-9	TRBD1	TGTGCCAGCAGCCGAGACAGGGGGCCTTTCCATGGCTACACCTTC	CASSRDRGPFHGYTF
many	TRBJ1-1	TRBV6-1	.	TGTGCCAGCAGTGGGGCCCTGAACACTGAAGCTTTCTTT	CASSGALNTEAFF
.	TRBJ2-2	TRBV4-3	.	TGCGCCAGCAGCCTACTCGGGGGCGCCCCCGGGGAGCTGTTTTTT	CASSLLGGAPGELFF
many	TRBJ1-6	TRBV7-9	.	TGTGCCAGCAGCCCTTGGGACCTCTATAATTCACCCCTCCACTTT	CASSPWDLYNSPLHF
.	TRBJ1-2	TRBV28	.	TGTGCCAGCAGCTCCCCCATAGGATGGGATCGCTATGGCTACACCTTC	CASSSPIGWDRYGYTF
few	TRBJ2-7	TRBV6-1	TRBD2	TGTGCCAGCAGAGGACTAGCGGGACCCCTCACCTCCTACGAGCAGTACTTC	CASRGLAGPLTSYEQYF
.	TRBJ2-5	TRBV27	TRBD2	TGTGCCAGCAGTCCAACCGGGACTAGCGGGGGGGGGGAGACCCAGTACTTC	CASSPTGTSGGGETQYF
few	TRBJ2-2	TRBV19	.	TGTGCCAGTAGTCCGCAACAGGCCGGGGAGCTGTTTTTT	CASSPQQAGELFF
many	TRBJ1-5	TRBV19	.	TGTGCCAGTAGTCCGGGGACGGGGATCGGGCAGCCCCAGCATTTT	CASSPGTGIGQPQHF
many	TRBJ2-5	TRBV12-3/TRBV12-4	TRBD1	TGTGCCAGCAGTTTTAGTGGGACAGAACAAGAGACCCAGTACTTC	CASSFSGTEQETQYF
many	TRBJ1-1	TRBV5-1	.	TGCGCCAGCCTGGGGAGCGATGAAGCTTTCTTT	CASLGSDEAFF
many	TRBJ1-6	TRBV20-1	TRBD1	TGCAGTGCTAGAGTCGCCGGGACAGGGGACAATTCACCCCTCCACTTT	CSARVAGTGDNSPLHF
.	TRBJ2-7	TRBV11-2	TRBD1	TGTGCCAGCAGACTTACAGGGGGCCACGAGCAGTACTTC	CASRLTGGHEQYF
few	TRBJ2-7	TRBV28	TRBD2	TGTGCCAGCAGTCACTTGCGGGAGGCTTCCTACGAGCAGTACTTC	CASSHLREASYEQYF
many	TRBJ2-2	TRBV29-1	TRBD1	TGCAGCGTTGGAGTGGACAGGTCGAACACCGGGGAGCTGTTTTTT	CSVGVDRSNTGELFF
.	TRBJ1-2	TRBV6-1	TRBD1	TGTGCCAGCAGTGACGAGGCCGACAGGGTATTGGGCTACACCTTC	CASSDEADRVLGYTF
many	TRBJ1-1	TRBV7-8	.	TGTGCCAGCAGCTTTAATGGGGGCTGGAACACTGAAGCTTTCTTT	CASSFNGGWNTEAFF
.	TRBJ1-6	TRBV20-1	.	TGCAGTGCTAGATCTCCGGGACGGGGAGGTTCACCCCTCCACTTT	CSARSPGRGGSPLHF